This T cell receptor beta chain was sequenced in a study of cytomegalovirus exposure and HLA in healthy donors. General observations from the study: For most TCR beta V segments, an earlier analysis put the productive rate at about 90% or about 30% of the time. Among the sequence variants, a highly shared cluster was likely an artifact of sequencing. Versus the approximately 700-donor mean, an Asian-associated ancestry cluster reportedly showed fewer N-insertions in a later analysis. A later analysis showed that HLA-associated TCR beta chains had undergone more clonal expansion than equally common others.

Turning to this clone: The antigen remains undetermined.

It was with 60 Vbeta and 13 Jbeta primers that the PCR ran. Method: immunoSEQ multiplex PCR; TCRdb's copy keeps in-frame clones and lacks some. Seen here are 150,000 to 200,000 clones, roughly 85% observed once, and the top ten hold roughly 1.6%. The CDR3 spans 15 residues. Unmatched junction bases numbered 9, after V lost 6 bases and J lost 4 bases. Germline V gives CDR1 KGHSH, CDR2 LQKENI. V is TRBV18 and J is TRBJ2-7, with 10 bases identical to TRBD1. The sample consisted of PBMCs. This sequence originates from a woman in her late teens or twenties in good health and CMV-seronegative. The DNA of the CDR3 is TGTGCCAGCTCCAATCGGGACAGGGGTGTGTACGAGCAGTACTTC. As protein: CASSNRDRGVYEQYF.